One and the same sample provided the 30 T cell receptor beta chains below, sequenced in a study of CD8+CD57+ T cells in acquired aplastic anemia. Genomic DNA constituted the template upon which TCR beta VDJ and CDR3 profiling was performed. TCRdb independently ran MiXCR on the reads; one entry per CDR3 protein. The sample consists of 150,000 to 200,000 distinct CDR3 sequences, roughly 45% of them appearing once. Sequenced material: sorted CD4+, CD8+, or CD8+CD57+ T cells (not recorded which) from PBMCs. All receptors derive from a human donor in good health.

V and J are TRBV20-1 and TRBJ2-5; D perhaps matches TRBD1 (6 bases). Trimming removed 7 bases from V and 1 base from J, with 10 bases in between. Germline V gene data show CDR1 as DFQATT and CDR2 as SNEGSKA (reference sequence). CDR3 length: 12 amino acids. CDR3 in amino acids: CSGGHPQETQYF. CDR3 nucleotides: TGCAGTGGGGGACATCCCCAAGAGACCCAGTACTTC.

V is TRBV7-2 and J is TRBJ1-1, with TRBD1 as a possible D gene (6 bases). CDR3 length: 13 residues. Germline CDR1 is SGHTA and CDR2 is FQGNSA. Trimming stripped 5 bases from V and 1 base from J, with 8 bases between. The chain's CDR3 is CASSQDRNTEAFF. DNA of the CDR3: TGTGCCAGCAGCCAGGACAGGAACACTGAAGCTTTCTTT.

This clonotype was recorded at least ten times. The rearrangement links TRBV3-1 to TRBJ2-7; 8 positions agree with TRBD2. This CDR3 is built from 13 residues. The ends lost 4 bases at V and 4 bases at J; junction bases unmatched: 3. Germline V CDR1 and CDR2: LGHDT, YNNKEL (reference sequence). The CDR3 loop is CASSRRGAYEQYF. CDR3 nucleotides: TGTGCCAGCAGCCGGCGGGGGGCGTACGAGCAGTACTTC.

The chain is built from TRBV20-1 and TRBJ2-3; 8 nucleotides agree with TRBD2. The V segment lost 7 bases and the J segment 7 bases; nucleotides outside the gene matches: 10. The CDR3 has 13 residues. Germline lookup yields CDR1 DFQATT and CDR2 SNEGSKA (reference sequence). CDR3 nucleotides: TGCAGTGGGAAGAGCGGGGGTGTGAATACGCAGTATTTT. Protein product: CSGKSGGVNTQYF.

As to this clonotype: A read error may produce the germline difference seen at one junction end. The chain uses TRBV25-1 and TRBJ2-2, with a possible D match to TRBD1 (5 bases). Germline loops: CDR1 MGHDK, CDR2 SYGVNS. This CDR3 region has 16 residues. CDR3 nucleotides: TGTGCCTGCAGTGCGCGGCGAACCGCAGGGTCCGGGGAGCTGTTTTTT. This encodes CACSARRTAGSGELFF.

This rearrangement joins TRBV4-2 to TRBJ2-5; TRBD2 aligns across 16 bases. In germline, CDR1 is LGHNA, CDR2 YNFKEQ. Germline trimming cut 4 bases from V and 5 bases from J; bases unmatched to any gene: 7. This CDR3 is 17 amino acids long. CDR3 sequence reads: CASSPGTSGGATETQYF. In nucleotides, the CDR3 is TGTGCCAGCAGCCCCGGGACTAGCGGGGGGGCCACGGAGACCCAGTACTTC.

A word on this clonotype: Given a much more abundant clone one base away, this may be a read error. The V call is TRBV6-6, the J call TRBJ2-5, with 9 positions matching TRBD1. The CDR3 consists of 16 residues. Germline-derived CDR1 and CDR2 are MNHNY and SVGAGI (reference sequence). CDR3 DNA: TGTGCCAGCAGTAGGGACAGGGAAAGCGGGCGGGGGACCCAGTGCTTC. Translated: CASSRDRESGRGTQCF.

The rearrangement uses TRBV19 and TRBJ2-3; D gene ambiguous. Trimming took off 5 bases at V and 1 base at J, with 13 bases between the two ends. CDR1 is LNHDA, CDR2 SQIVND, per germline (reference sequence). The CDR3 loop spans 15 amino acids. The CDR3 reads CASSVDRGGTDTQYF. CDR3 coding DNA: TGTGCCAGTAGTGTGGATCGTGGCGGCACAGATACGCAGTATTTT.

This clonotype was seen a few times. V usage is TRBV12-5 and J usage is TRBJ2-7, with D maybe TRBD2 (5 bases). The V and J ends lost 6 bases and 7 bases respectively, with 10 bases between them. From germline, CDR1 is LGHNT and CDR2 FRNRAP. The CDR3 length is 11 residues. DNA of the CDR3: TGTGCTAGTGGCCAGCGACTAGAGCAGTACTTC. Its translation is CASGQRLEQYF.

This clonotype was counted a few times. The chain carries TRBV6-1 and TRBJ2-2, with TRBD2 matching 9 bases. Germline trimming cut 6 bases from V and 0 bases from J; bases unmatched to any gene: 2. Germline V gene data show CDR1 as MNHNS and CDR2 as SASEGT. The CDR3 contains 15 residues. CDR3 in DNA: TGTGCCAGCAGGCGGGAGGGGGCGAACACCGGGGAGCTGTTTTTT. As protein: CASRREGANTGELFF.

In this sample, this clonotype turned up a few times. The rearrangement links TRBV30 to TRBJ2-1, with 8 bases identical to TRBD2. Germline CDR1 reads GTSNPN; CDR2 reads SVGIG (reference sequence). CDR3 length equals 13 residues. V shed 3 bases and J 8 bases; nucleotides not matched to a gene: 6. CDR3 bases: TGTGCCTGGAGCAGCGGGAGTACAGATGAGCAGTTCTTC. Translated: CAWSSGSTDEQFF.

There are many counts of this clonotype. CDR3 region: CASSEWDRGYTF. The CDR3, as DNA: TGTGCCAGCAGCGAATGGGATCGAGGCTACACCTTC. This sequence joins TRBV9 and TRBJ1-2; D unclear. Looked up from germline, CDR1 is SGDLS and CDR2 is YYNGEE. The V gene lost 3 bases and the J gene lost 8 bases, with 11 bases spanning the gap. CDR3 length: 12 residues.

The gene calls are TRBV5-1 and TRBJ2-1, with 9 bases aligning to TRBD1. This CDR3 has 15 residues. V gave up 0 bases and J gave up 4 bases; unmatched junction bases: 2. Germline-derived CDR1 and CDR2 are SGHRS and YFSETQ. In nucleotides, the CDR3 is TGCGCCAGCAGCTTGGAGGGGACAGGGTACAATGAGCAGTTCTTC. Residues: CASSLEGTGYNEQFF.

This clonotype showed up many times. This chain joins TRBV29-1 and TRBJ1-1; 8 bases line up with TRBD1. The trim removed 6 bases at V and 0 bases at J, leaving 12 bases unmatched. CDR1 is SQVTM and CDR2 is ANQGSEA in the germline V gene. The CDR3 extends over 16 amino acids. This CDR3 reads CSVLAKGQVMNTEAFF. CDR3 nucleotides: TGCAGCGTCCTAGCTAAGGGACAGGTAATGAACACTGAAGCTTTCTTT.

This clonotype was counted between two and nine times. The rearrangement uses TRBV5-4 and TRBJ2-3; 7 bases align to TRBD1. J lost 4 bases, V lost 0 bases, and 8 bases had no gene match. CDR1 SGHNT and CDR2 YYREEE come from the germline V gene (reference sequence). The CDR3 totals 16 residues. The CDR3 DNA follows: TGTGCCAGCAGCTTGGCCGGCAGGGGGTTCCCAGATACGCAGTATTTT. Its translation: CASSLAGRGFPDTQYF.

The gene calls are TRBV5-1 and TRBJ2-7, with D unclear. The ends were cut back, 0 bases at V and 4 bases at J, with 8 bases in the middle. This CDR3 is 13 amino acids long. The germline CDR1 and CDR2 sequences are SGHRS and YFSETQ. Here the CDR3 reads CASSLGGFYEQYF. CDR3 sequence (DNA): TGCGCCAGCAGCTTGGGCGGCTTTTACGAGCAGTACTTC.

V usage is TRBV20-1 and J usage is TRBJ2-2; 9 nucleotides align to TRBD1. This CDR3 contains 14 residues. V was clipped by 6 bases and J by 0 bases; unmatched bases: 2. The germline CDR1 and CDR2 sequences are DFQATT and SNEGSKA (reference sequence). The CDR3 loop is CSAWDRANTGELFF. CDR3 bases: TGCAGTGCCTGGGACAGGGCGAACACCGGGGAGCTGTTTTTT.

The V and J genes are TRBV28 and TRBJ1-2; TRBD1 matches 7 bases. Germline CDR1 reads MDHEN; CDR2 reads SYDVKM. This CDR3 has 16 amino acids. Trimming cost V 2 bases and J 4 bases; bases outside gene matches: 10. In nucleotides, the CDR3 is TGTGCCAGCAGTTTACAATGGAGGGGGCCTAGCTATGGCTACACCTTC. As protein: CASSLQWRGPSYGYTF.

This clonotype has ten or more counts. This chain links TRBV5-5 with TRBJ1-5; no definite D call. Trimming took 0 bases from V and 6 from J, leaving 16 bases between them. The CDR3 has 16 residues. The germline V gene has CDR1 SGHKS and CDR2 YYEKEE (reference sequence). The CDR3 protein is CASSLDPGGGGQPQHF. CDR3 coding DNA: TGTGCCAGCAGCTTGGATCCTGGTGGCGGCGGTCAGCCCCAGCATTTT.

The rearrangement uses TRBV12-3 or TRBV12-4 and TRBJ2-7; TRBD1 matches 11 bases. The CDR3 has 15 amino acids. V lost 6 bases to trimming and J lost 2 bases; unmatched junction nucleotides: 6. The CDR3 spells CASRLGQGAAYEQYF. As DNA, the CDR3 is TGTGCCAGCAGACTAGGACAGGGGGCTGCCTACGAGCAGTACTTC.

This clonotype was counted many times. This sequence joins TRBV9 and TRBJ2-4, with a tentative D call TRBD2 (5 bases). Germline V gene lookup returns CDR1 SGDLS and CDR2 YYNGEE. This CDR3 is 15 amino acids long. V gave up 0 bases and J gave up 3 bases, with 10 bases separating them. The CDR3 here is CASSVGGGRKNIQYF. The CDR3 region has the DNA TGTGCCAGCAGCGTAGGAGGAGGTCGCAAAAACATTCAGTACTTC.

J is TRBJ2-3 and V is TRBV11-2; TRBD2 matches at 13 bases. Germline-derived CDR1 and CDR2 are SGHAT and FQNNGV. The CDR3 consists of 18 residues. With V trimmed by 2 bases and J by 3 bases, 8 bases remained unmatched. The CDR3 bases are TGTGCCAGCAGCTTACTCGGGACTAGCGGGATTGGGACAGATACGCAGTATTTT. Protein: CASSLLGTSGIGTDTQYF.

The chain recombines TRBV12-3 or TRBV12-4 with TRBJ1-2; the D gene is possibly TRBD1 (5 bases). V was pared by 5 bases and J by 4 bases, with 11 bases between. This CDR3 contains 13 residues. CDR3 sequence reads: CASSTEGTYGYTF. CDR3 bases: TGTGCCAGCAGTACAGAGGGGACCTATGGCTACACCTTC.

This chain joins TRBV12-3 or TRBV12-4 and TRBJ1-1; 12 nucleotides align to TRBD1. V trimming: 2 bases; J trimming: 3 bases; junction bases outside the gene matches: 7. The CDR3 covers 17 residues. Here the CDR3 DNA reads TGTGCCAGCAGTTTAAGGTGGGACAGGGGGCGGCACACTGAAGCTTTCTTT. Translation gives CASSLRWDRGRHTEAFF.

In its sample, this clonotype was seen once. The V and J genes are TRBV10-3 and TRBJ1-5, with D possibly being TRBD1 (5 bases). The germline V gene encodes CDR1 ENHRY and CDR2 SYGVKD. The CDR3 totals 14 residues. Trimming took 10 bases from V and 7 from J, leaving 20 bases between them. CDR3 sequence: CATSNGGGDQPQHF. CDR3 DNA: TGTGCCACCTCAAACGGCGGGGGTGACCAGCCCCAGCATTTT.

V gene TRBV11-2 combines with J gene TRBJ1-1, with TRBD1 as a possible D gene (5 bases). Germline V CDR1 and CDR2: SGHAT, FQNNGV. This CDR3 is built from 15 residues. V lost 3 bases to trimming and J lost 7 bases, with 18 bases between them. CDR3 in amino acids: CASSFIGHGRGEAFF. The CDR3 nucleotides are TGTGCCAGCAGCTTCATAGGACATGGAAGGGGTGAAGCTTTCTTT.

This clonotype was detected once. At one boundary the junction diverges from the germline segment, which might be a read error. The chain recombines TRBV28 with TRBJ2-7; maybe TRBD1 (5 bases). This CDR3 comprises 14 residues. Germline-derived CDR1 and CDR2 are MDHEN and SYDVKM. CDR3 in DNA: TGTGCCAGCAGTTTGGGTCAGGGCGCCTACGTGCAGTACTTC. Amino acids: CASSLGQGAYVQYF.

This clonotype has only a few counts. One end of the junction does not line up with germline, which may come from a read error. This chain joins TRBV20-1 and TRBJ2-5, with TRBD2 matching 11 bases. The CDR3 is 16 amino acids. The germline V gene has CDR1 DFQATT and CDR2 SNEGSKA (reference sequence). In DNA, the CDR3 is TGCAGTGCTAGGAGGGGGGTAGCGGGAGGGGCAGAGGCCCAGTACTTC. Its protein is CSARRGVAGGAEAQYF.

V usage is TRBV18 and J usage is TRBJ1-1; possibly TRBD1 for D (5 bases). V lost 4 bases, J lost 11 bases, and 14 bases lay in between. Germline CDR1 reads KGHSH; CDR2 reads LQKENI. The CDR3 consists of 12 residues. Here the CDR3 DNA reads TGTGCCAGCTCACGGGACTCCGAAGGCGCTTTCTTT. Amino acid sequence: CASSRDSEGAFF.

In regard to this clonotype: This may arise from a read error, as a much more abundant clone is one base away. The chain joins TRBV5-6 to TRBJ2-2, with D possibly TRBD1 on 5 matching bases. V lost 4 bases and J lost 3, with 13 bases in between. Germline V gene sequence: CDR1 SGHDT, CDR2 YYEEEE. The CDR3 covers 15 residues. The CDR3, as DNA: TGTGCCAGCAGCCTGGGGTGCAGGGACACCGGGGAGCTGTTTTTT. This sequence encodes CASSLGCRDTGELFF.